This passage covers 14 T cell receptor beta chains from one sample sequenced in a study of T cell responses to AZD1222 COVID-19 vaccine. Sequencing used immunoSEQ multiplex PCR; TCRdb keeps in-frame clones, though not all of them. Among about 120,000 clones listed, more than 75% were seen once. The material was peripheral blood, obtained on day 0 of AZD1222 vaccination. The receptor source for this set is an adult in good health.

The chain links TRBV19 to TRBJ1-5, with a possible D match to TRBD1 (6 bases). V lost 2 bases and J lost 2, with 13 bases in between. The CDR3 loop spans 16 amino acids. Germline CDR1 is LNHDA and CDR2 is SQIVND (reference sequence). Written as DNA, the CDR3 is TGTGCCAGTAGTATAATCGGACAGACCGGCAATCAGCCCCAGCATTTT. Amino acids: CASSIIGQTGNQPQHF.

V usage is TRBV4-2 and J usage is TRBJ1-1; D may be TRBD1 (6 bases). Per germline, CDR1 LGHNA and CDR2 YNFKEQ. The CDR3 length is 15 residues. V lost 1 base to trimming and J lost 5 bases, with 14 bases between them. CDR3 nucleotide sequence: TGTGCCAGCAGCCAAGCCCGGGGGCTAGGGACTGAAGCTTTCTTT. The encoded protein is CASSQARGLGTEAFF.

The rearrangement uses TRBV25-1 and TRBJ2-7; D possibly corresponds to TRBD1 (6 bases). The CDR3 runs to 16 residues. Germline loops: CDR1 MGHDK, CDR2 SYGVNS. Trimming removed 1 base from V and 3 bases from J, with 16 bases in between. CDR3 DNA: TGTGCCAGCAGTGAATGGGGTACAGGGAGATACTACGAGCAGTACTTC. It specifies CASSEWGTGRYYEQYF.

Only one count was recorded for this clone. The chain's CDR3 is CASSHSFGTEAFF. DNA for the CDR3: TGTGCCAGCAGCCACTCCTTCGGGACTGAAGCTTTCTTT. The chain joins TRBV14 to TRBJ1-1; D not resolved. The CDR3 extends over 13 amino acids. From germline, CDR1 is SGHDN and CDR2 FVKESK. Trimming shortened V by 3 bases and J by 5 bases, and 10 bases separated the two germline ends.

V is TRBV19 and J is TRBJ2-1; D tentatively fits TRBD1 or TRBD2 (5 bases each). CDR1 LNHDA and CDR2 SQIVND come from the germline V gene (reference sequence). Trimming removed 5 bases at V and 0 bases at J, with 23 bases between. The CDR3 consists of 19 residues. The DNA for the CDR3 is TGTGCCAGTAGTGGATGGGGGTCAGCGGTCGGAAGCTCCTACAATGAGCAGTTCTTC. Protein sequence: CASSGWGSAVGSSYNEQFF.

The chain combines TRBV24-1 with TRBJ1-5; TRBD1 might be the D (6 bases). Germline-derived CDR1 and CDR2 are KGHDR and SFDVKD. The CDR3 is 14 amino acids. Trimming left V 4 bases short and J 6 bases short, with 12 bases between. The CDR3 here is CATSDRGESQPQHF. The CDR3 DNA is TGTGCCACCAGTGACAGGGGAGAGAGTCAGCCCCAGCATTTT.

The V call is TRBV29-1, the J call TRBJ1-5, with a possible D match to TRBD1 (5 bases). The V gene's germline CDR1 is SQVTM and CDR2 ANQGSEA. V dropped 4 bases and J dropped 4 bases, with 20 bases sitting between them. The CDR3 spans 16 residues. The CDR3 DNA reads TGCAGCGTTGGAAAAGTTAAACTCGGGGGAAATCAGCCCCAGCATTTT. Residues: CSVGKVKLGGNQPQHF.

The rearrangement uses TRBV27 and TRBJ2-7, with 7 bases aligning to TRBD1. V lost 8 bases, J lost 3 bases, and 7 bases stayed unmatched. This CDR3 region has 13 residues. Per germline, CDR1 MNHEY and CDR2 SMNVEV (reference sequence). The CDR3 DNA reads TGTGCCAGCTCCCGGGACAGAAACTACGAGCAGTACTTC. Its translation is CASSRDRNYEQYF.

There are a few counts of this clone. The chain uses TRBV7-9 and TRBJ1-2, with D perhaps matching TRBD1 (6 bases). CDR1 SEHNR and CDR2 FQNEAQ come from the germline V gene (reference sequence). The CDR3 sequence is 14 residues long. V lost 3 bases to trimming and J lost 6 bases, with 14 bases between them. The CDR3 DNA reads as TGTGCCAGCAGCTTGGGGCAGGGGCAGAATGGCTACACCTTC. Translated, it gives CASSLGQGQNGYTF.

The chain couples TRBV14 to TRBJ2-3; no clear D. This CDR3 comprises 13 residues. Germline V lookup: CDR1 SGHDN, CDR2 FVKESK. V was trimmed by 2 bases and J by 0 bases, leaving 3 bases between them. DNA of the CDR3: TGTGCCAGCAGCCAATATAGCACAGATACGCAGTATTTT. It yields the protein CASSQYSTDTQYF.

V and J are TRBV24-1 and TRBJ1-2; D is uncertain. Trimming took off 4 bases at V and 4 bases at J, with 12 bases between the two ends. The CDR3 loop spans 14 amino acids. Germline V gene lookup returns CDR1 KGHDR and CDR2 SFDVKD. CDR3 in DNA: TGTGCCACCAGTGACCGGACCAACCTCTATGGCTACACCTTC. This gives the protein CATSDRTNLYGYTF.

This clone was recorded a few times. CDR3 nucleotides: TGCGCCAGCAGCGCCGGGGGGAGCTCCTACGAGCAGTACTTC. Its translation: CASSAGGSSYEQYF. The chain combines TRBV5-1 with TRBJ2-7; 7 nucleotides agree with TRBD2. CDR3 length: 14 amino acids. Germline V lookup: CDR1 SGHRS, CDR2 YFSETQ. The J segment lost 0 bases and the V segment lost 4 bases, leaving 4 bases of the junction unmatched.

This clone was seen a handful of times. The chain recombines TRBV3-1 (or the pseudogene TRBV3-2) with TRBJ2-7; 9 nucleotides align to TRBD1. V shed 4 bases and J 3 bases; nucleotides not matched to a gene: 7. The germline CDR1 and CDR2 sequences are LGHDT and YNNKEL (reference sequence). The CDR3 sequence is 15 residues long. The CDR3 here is CASSLDRGTYYEQYF. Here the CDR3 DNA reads TGTGCCAGCAGCCTTGACAGGGGGACATACTACGAGCAGTACTTC.

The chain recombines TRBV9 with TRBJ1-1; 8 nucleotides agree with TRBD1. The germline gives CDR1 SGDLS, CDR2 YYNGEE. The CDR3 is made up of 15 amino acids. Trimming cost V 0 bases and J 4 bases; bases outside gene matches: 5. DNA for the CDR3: TGTGCCAGCAGCGTAGCGGACAGGGTGATCACTGAAGCTTTCTTT. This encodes CASSVADRVITEAFF.